Each of the 10 T cell receptor beta chains below was sequenced from the same sample in a study of cytotoxic CD8 clonotypes in ibrutinib-treated CLL. Some clones are missing from TCRdb's copy, which holds only in-frame ones; the method was immunoSEQ multiplex PCR. The top ten hold just over 50% of the sample, which has about 25,000 clones, approximately 70% seen once. The sequencing used PBMCs, collected at disease progression, from a patient treated with ibrutinib. Source of these receptors: a human donor with chronic lymphocytic leukemia.

Regarding this clone: This specimen includes other DNA sequences encoding the same CDR3. The J gene is TRBJ1-2, the V gene TRBV7-3; D possibly corresponds to TRBD1 (6 bases). CDR1 SGHTA and CDR2 FQGTGA come from the germline V gene. Between the trimmed V and J ends, which lost 0 bases and 4 bases, there was a span of 6 bases. The CDR3 has 13 residues. The CDR3 DNA sequence: TGTGCCAGCAGCTTAACAGGGGGCTATGGCTACACCTTC. Protein sequence: CASSLTGGYGYTF.

The chain uses TRBV6-1 and TRBJ2-3; 7 bases line up with TRBD1. V dropped 7 bases and J dropped 6; count of bases not matched to a gene: 7. CDR3 length: 13 amino acids. Per the germline V gene, CDR1 is MNHNS and CDR2 is SASEGT. Written as DNA, the CDR3 is TGTGCCAGCAACGAGGGGGCAAGGGATACGCAGTATTTT. It is translated as CASNEGARDTQYF.

This rearrangement joins TRBV5-1 to TRBJ2-3; a weak D match, TRBD1 (5 bases). Between the trimmed V and J ends, which lost 0 bases and 2 bases, there was a span of 10 bases. The germline V gene encodes CDR1 SGHRS and CDR2 YFSETQ. This CDR3 spans 15 amino acids. CDR3 DNA: TGCGCCAGCAGCTTGGGCAGGGTTAACACAGATACGCAGTATTTT. It specifies CASSLGRVNTDTQYF. The full variable domain, in which reference TRBV5-1 and TRBJ2-3 provide the parts outside the CDR3, is KAGVTQTPRYLIKTRGQQVTLSCSPISGHRSVSWYQQTPGQGLQFLFEYFSETQRNKGNFPGRFSGRQFSNSRSEMNVSTLELGDSALYLCASSLGRVNTDTQYFGPGTRLTVL.

The rearrangement uses TRBV18 and TRBJ2-5; D gene unclear. The CDR3 runs to 13 residues. V lost 2 bases to trimming and J lost 4 bases, with 8 bases between them. CDR1 is KGHSH, CDR2 LQKENI, per germline. CDR3 DNA sequence: TGTGCCAGCTCACCAGAGGTTAGAGAGACCCAGTACTTC. Its translation: CASSPEVRETQYF.

The V gene is TRBV18, the J gene TRBJ1-2; D is undetermined. The CDR3 is 13 amino acids. The V end was cut by 3 bases, the J end by 6 bases, with 11 bases between. The germline CDR1 and CDR2 sequences are KGHSH and LQKENI. The CDR3 nucleotides are TGTGCCAGCTCACCTGCCCTCGAGGATGGCTACACCTTC. Translating it yields CASSPALEDGYTF.

The table lists this clone with a few counts. The rearrangement links TRBV4-3 to TRBJ1-2; 8 bases are shared with TRBD1. This CDR3 has 13 residues. Germline loops: CDR1 LGHNA, CDR2 YSLEER. J was trimmed by 8 bases and V by 6 bases; bases with no gene match: 8. Here the CDR3 reads CASSWTGKDGYTF. CDR3 DNA sequence: TGCGCCAGCAGTTGGACAGGGAAAGACGGCTACACCTTC.

The CDR3, as DNA: TGTGCCAGCAGTTCACAGGGATTTCAGACCTACGAGCAGTACTTC. Translation gives CASSSQGFQTYEQYF. The chain joins TRBV7-2 to TRBJ2-7; D might be TRBD1 (6 bases). The CDR3 is made up of 15 amino acids. Trimming took 6 bases from V and 2 from J, leaving 17 bases between them. Germline-derived CDR1 and CDR2 are SGHTA and FQGNSA.

V gene TRBV4-1 combines with J gene TRBJ2-7; D unclear. The CDR3 runs 16 residues. Trimming removed 0 bases at V and 3 bases at J, with 15 bases between. CDR1 and CDR2 from the germline V gene are MGHRA and YSYEKL. This CDR3 reads CASSQDSAGRDYEQYF. For the CDR3, the DNA is TGCGCCAGCAGCCAAGATTCGGCAGGTAGGGACTACGAGCAGTACTTC.

This clone appeared a few times. The chain links TRBV6-4 to TRBJ2-1; no firm D call. Germline V gene data show CDR1 as MRHNA and CDR2 as SNTAGT. This CDR3 is 15 amino acids long. The ends were cut back, 2 bases at V and 5 bases at J, with 13 bases in the middle. For the CDR3, the DNA is TGTGCCAGCAGTGACGGGATTGGAACGAACAATGAGCAGTTCTTC. Its translation is CASSDGIGTNNEQFF.

The chain couples TRBV12-5 to TRBJ2-5, with 12 nucleotides matching TRBD2. Germline V gene data show CDR1 as LGHNT and CDR2 as FRNRAP. The CDR3 has 15 residues. With 9 bases clipped from V and 5 bases from J, the junction kept 10 bases outside the gene matches. The CDR3 sequence is CASSWTSGTRETQYF. Here the CDR3 DNA reads TGTGCTAGCTCGTGGACTAGCGGGACGCGGGAGACCCAGTACTTC.